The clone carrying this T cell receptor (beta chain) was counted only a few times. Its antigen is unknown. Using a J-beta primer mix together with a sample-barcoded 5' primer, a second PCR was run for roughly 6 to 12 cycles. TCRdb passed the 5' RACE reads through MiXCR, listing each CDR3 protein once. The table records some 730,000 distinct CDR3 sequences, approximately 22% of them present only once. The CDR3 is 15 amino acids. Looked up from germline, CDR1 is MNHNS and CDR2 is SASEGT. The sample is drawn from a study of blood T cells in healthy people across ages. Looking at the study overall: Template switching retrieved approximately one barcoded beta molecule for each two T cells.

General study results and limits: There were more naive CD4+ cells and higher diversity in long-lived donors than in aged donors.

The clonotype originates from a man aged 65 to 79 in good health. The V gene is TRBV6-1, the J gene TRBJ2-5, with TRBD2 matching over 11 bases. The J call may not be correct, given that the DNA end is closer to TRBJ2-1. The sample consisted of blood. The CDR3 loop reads CASSEVGLADLGQFF. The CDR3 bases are TGTGCCAGCAGTGAAGTGGGACTAGCGGATCTCGGGCAGTTCTTC.